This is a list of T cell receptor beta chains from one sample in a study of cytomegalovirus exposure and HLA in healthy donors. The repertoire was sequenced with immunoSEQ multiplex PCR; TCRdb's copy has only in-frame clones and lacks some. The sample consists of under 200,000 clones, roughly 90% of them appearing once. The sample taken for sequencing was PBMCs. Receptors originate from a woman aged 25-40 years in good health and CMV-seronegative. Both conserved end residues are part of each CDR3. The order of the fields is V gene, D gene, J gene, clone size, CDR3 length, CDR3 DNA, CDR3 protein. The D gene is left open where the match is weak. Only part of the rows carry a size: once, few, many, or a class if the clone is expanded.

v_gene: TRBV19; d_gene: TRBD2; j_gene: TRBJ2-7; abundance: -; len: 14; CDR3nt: TGTGCCAGTAGTCTGACTAGCGGGAGTGGGGAGCAGTACTTC; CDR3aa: CASSLTSGSGEQYF
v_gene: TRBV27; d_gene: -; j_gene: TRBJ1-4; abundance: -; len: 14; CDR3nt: TGTGCCAGCAGTTTAATGTTCCGGAATGAAAAACTGTTTTTT; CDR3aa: CASSLMFRNEKLFF
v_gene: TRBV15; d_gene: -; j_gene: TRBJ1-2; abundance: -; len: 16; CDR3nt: TGTGCCACCAGCAGCGACCGAGGGGGGCGCTTGGATGGCTACACCTTC; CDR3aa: CATSSDRGGRLDGYTF
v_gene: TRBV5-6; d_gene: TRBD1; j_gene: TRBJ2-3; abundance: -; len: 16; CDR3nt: TGTGCCAGCAGCGTGGACAGGGGGCGCCCCACAGATACGCAGTATTTT; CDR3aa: CASSVDRGRPTDTQYF
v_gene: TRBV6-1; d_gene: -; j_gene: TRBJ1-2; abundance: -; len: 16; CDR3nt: TGTGCCAGCAGTGAAGTGTGGGGGGTCGCTAACTATGGCTACACCTTC; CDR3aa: CASSEVWGVANYGYTF
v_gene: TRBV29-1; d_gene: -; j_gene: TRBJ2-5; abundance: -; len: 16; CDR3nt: TGCAGCGTTGTTGGCGGAGCCTTCTCCCCTCAGGAGACCCAGTACTTC; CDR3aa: CSVVGGAFSPQETQYF
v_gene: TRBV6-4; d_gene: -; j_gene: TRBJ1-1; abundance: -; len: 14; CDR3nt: TGTGCCAGCAGTGTAACTACAGGACGGGGTGAAGCTTTCTTT; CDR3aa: CASSVTTGRGEAFF
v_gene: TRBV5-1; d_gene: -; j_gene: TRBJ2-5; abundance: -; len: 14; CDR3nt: TGCGCCAGCAGCTTGGGAAAACCTCAAGAGACCCAGTACTTC; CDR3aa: CASSLGKPQETQYF
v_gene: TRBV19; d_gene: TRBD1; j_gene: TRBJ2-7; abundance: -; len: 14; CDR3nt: TGTGCCAGTAGTATAGCGGGCAGGGGGCGCGAGCAGTACTTC; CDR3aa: CASSIAGRGREQYF
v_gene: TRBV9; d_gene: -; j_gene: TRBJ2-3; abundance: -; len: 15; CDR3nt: TGTGCCAGCAGCGTAGTAGCGGCGAACACAGATACGCAGTATTTT; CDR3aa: CASSVVAANTDTQYF
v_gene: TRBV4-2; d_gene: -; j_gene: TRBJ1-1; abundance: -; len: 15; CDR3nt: TGTGCCAGCAGCCTCCCAAGGAGCAGGGGCACTGAAGCTTTCTTT; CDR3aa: CASSLPRSRGTEAFF
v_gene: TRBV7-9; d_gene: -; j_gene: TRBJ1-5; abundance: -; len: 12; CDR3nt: TGTGCCAGCAGCTTTATAGGTCAGCCCCAGCATTTT; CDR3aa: CASSFIGQPQHF
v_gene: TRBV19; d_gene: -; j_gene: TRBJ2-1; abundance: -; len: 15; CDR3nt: TGTGCCAGTAGTTCAACACCTAGCTCCTACAATGAGCAGTTCTTC; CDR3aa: CASSSTPSSYNEQFF
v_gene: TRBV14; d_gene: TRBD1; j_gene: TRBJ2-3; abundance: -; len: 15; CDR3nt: TGTGCCAGCAGCGAGAGACAGGGGTATGAAGATACGCAGTATTTT; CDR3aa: CASSERQGYEDTQYF
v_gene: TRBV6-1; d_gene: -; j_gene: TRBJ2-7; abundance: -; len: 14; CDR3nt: TGTGCCAGCATCCGGGACCGAGCCTCCTACGAGCAGTACTTC; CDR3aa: CASIRDRASYEQYF
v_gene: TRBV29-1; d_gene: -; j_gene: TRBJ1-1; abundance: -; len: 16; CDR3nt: TGCAGCGTTGCTAGAGGACCTTGGGGGGTGGACACTGAAGCTTTCTTT; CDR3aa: CSVARGPWGVDTEAFF
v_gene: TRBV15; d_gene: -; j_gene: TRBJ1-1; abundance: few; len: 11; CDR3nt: TGTGCCACCAGCAGAGATCTAACCGCTTTCTTT; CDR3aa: CATSRDLTAFF
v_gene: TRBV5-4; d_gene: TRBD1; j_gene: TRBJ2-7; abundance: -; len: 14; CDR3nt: TGTGCCAGCAGCCCTCGACAGGGGCGGGACGAGCAGTACTTC; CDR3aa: CASSPRQGRDEQYF
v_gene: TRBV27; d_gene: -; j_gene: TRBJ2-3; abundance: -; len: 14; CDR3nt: TGTGCCAGCAGTCCCCGACATTACTCAGATACGCAGTATTTT; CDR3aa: CASSPRHYSDTQYF
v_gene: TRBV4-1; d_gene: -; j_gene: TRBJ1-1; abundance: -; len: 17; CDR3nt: TGCGCCAGCAGCCAATTCCCCCGGGACTCCCTTGAAACTGAAGCTTTCTTT; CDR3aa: CASSQFPRDSLETEAFF
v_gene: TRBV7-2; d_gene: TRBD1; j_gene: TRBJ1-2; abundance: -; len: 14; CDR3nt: TGTGCCAGCAGCTTAACAGGGGATCTTTCTGGCTACACCTTC; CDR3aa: CASSLTGDLSGYTF
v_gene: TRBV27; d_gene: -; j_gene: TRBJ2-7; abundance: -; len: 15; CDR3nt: TGTGCCAGCAGTATGACAGCAGGGTATGCCTACGAGCAGTACTTC; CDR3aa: CASSMTAGYAYEQYF
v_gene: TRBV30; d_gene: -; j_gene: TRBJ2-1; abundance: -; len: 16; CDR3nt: TGTGCCTGGAGACTCGAGGGGCGGGAACAGGGTAGTGAGCAGTTCTTC; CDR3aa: CAWRLEGREQGSEQFF
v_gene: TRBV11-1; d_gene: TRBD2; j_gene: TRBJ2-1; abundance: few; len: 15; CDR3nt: TGTGCCAGCAGCTTAATGGCGGGAGGGTACAATGAGCAGTTCTTC; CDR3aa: CASSLMAGGYNEQFF
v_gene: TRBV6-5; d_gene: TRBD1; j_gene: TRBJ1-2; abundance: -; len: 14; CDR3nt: TGTGCCAGCAGCGGGACAGGGGGCGCCTATGGCTACACCTTC; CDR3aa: CASSGTGGAYGYTF
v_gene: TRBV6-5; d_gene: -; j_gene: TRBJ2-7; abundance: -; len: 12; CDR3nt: TGTGCCAGCAGTTACTCGGGGGACACTACATACTTC; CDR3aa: CASSYSGDTTYF
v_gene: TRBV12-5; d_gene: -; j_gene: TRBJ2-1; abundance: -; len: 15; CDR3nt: TGTGCTAGTGGTTTGGTAGAGGGGAATTACAATGAGCAGTTCTTC; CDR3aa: CASGLVEGNYNEQFF
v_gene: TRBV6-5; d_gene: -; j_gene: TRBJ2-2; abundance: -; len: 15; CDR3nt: TGTGCCAGCAGTGTTGGGGACATTAACACCGGGGAGCTGTTTTTT; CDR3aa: CASSVGDINTGELFF
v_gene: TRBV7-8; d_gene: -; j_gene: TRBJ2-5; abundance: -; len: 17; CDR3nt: TGTGCCAGCAGCTTAAACGGGGGATTGGTAGTCTCGGAGACCCAGTACTTC; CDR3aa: CASSLNGGLVVSETQYF
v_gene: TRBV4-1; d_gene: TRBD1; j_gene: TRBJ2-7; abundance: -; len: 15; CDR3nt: TGCGCCAGCAGCCCCCAATCCGGGACAGGCTACGAGCAGTACTTC; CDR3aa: CASSPQSGTGYEQYF
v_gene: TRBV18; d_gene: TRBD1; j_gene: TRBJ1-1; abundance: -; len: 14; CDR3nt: TGTGCCAGCCTAGACAGGGTCATGAACACTGAAGCTTTCTTT; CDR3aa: CASLDRVMNTEAFF
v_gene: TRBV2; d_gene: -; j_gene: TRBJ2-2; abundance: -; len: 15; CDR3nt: TGTGCCAGCAGTGGGAACAGGGGGGGCACCGGGGAGCTGTTTTTT; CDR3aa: CASSGNRGGTGELFF
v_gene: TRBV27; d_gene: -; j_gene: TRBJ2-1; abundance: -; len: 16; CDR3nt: TGTGCCAGCAGTTTATATGGCGGGGGCATGTACAATGAGCAGTTCTTC; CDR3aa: CASSLYGGGMYNEQFF
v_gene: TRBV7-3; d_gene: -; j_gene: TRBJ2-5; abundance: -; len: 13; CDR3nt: TGTGCCAGCAGCTCCTATCGGCTAGCGACCCAGTACTTC; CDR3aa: CASSSYRLATQYF
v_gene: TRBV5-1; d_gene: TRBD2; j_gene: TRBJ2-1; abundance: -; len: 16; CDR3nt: TGCGCCAGCAGCTTGGAGGCTAGCGGCCGCTACAATGAGCAGTTCTTC; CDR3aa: CASSLEASGRYNEQFF
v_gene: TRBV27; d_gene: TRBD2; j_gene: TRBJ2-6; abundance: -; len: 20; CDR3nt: TGTGCCAGCAGAAAGGCCGCGACTAGCGGGGGGACCTCTGGGGCCAACGTCCTGACTTTC; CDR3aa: CASRKAATSGGTSGANVLTF
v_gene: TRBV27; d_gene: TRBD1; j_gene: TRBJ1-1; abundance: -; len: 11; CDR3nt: TGTGCCAGCAGGCAAGGGACAGGAGCTTTCTTT; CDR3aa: CASRQGTGAFF
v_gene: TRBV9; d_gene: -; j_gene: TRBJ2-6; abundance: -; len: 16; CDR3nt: TGTGCCAGCAGCGGAGAGGGGGGTAACAGGGCCAACGTCCTGACTTTC; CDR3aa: CASSGEGGNRANVLTF
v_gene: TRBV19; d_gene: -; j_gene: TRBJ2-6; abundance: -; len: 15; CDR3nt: TGTGCCAGCGGACAGATAAACTCTGGGGCCAACGTCCTGACTTTC; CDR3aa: CASGQINSGANVLTF
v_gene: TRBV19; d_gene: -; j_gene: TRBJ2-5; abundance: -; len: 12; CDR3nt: TGTGCCAGTAGTATATCACAAGAGACCCAGTACTTC; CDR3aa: CASSISQETQYF
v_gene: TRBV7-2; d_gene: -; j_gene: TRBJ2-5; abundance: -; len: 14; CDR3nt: TGTGCCAGCAGCTCCCGTCTAGGAGAAGAGACCCAGTACTTC; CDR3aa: CASSSRLGEETQYF
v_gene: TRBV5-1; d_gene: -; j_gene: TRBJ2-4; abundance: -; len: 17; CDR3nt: TGCGCCAGCAGCTTGAGCAGGGAGGATCGGGCCAAAAACATTCAGTACTTC; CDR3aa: CASSLSREDRAKNIQYF
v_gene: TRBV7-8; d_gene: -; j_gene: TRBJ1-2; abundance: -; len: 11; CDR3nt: TGTGCCAGCAGCCTTCGGGATGGCTACACCTTC; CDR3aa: CASSLRDGYTF
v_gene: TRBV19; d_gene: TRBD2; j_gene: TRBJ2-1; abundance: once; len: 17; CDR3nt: TGTGCCAGTAATAAAGCCGGGGTAGCGGGAATGGGTAATGAGCAGTTCTTC; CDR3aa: CASNKAGVAGMGNEQFF
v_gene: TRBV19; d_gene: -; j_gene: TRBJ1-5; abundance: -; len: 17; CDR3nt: TGTGCCAGTAGTATAGACGCCAGGAAGTGGAGCAATCAGCCCCAGCATTTT; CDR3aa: CASSIDARKWSNQPQHF
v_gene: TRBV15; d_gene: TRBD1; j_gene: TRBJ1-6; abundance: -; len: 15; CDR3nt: TGTGCCACCAGCAAAGGACAGGGGGTTAATTCACCCCTCCACTTT; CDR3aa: CATSKGQGVNSPLHF